This TCR beta chain was obtained from a study of OX40 agonist ivuxolimab in advanced cancers. The CDR3 is made up of 13 amino acids. Germline CDR1 and CDR2: SGHDT and YYEEEE. The V gene lost 4 bases and the J gene lost 0 bases, with 5 bases spanning the gap. The method was immunoSEQ multiplex PCR; TCRdb's version includes in-frame clones alone and lacks a portion of them. In the table there are tens of thousands of clones, about 93% of which are singletons. The source was CD4+ or CD8+ T cells sorted from blood, collected in a trial of the OX40 agonist ivuxolimab. The chain has TRBV5-6 and TRBJ1-5; D call uncertain. This receptor was identified in an adult with an advanced solid tumor such as melanoma, head and neck, liver or kidney cancer. As DNA, the CDR3 is TGTGCCAGCAGCCAGTTTAGCAATCAGCCCCAGCATTTT. Translating it yields CASSQFSNQPQHF.